This T cell receptor beta chain is drawn from a study of cytotoxic CD8 clonotypes in ibrutinib-treated CLL. Turning to the study itself: Response was recorded as partial in around 25 patients and complete in 2; at median around 70 months, approximately 15 remained remitted and about 12 had progressed. Response material was collected after a median around 12 months of treatment, range 6 to 36.

Method: immunoSEQ multiplex PCR; TCRdb's copy keeps in-frame clones and lacks some. The table has roughly 100,000 clones, almost 80% seen once. Study-level results: Having risen at ibrutinib response, clonality had fallen back toward baseline by progression. Public clonotypes showed up rarely, and on treatment they shrank or held steady.

This clone was seen more than once but under ten times. Its antigen is currently unknown. The CDR3 has 16 residues. The V gene lost 0 bases and the J gene lost 4 bases, with 13 bases spanning the gap. CDR1 MGHRA and CDR2 YSYEKL come from the germline V gene. The sample here was PBMCs, taken after 12 months of ibrutinib treatment. The rearrangement links TRBV4-1 to TRBJ1-5; no firm D call. The TCR originated in a human donor with chronic lymphocytic leukemia. CDR3 DNA sequence: TGCGCCAGCAGCCAAGATCCGCAGTGGATTAATCAGCCCCAGCATTTT. Amino acids: CASSQDPQWINQPQHF.